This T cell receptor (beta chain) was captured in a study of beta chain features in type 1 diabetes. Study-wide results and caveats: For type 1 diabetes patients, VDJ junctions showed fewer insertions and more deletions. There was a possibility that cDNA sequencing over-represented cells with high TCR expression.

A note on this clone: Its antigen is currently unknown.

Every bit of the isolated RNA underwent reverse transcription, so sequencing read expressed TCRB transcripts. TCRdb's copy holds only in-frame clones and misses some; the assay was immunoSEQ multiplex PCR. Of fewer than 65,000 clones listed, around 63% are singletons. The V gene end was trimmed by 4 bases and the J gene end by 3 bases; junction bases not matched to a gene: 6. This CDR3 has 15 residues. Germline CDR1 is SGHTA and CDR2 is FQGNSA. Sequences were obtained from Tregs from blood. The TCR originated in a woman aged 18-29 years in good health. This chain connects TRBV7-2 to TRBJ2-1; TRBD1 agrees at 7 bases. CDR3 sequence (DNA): TGTGCCAGCAGCTCACAGGGGACCTACTACAATGAGCAGTTCTTC. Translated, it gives CASSSQGTYYNEQFF.